This T cell receptor (beta chain) was profiled in a study of type 1 regulatory T cells. TCRdb redid the calling of the reads with MiXCR, one entry per CDR3 protein. The sample yields about 68,000 distinct CDR3 sequences, 55% to 80% seen once. A remark on this clonotype: Its antigen is not known.

Deletions cut 2 bases from V and 8 bases from J, with 13 bases between. This CDR3 has 14 amino acids. The V gene's germline CDR1 is ENHRY and CDR2 SYGVKD. The chain is built from TRBV10-3 and TRBJ2-1; D perhaps matches TRBD1 (6 bases). The clonotype was recovered from a human donor in good health. The sequenced sample was cultured T cells, either the whole culture or a sorted T cell fraction (not recorded which). Stated subset: Tr1-enriched cell product generated in vitro against host alloantigens. CDR3 coding DNA: TGTGCCATCAGTGAGGGGTCGAAGGGGGATGAGCAGTTCTTC. Amino acids: CAISEGSKGDEQFF.